This T cell receptor beta chain was sequenced for a study of blood T cell repertoires in COVID-19. Study-level background: There were acute and convalescent COVID-19 samples, and they came from the United States, Italy and Spain.

The germline CDR1 and CDR2 sequences are SGHDN and FVKESK. Trimming removed 4 bases at V and 1 base at J, with 10 bases between. The CDR3 runs to 15 residues. How the authors handled the data: Amplification from reference gene primers served as the basis for estimated nucleated cell counts. Libraries were prepared by immunoSEQ multiplex PCR; TCRdb keeps only in-frame clonotypes and omits some of them. That table furnishes V, J and clone size, whereas the DNA furnished D and trimming. This sample yields around 300,000 clones, of which roughly 85% are seen a single time; under 7% belongs to the top ten. The study recruited people aged roughly 18 to 100 years across approximately 24 US areas. Recovery meant two consecutive negative NP/OP PCR tests, professional clearance, or resolved symptoms.

The chain links TRBV14 to TRBJ2-2; D gene unclear. The receptor was isolated from a woman in her 40s who had recovered from COVID-19. Sequencing was carried out using PBMCs or T cells enriched from blood (not recorded which). The CDR3 protein is CASSLHQVNTGELFF. The CDR3 DNA reads TGTGCCAGCAGCCTCCATCAGGTGAACACCGGGGAGCTGTTTTTT.